The T cell receptor beta chain under discussion was sequenced for a study of cytomegalovirus exposure and HLA in healthy donors. The PCR employed 60 Vbeta primers together with 13 Jbeta primers. This table comes from immunoSEQ multiplex PCR, and its TCRdb copy is limited to in-frame clones, with some not included. The sample lists about 94,000 clones, around 66% occurring once. The receptor's source is a young man in good health and CMV-seronegative. Sequences were obtained from PBMCs.

CDR3 protein: CASLGGGIGNTIYF. CDR3 sequence (DNA): TGTGCCAGCTTAGGGGGTGGGATTGGAAACACCATATATTTT. The chain has TRBV6-5 and TRBJ1-3; maybe TRBD1 (6 bases). The germline gives CDR1 MNHEY, CDR2 SVGAGI. CDR3 size: 14 residues. The germline V and J ends were trimmed by 8 bases and 3 bases, with 14 bases remaining between them.